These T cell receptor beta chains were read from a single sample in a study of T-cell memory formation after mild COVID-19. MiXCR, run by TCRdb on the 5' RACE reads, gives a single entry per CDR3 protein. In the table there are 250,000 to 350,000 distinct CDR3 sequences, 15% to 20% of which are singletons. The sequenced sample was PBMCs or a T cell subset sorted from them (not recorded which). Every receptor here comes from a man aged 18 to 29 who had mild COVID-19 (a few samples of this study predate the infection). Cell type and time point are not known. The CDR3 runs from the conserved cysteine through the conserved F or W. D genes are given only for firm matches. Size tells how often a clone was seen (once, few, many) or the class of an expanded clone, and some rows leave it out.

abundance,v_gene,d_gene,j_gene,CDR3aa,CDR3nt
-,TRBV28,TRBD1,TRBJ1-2,CASGLDRADYGYTF,TGTGCCAGCGGCTTGGACAGGGCCGACTATGGCTACACCTTC
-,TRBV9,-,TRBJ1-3,CASSVDVGSGNTIYF,TGTGCCAGCAGCGTAGATGTGGGCTCTGGAAACACCATATATTTT
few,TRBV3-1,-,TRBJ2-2,CASSLLTNTGELFF,TGTGCCAGCAGCCTCCTGACGAACACCGGGGAGCTGTTTTTT
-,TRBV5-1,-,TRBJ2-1,CASRPAGEPYNEQFF,TGCGCCAGCAGGCCCGCAGGGGAACCCTACAATGAGCAGTTCTTC
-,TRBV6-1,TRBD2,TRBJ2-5,CASHGGRGGARSRTQYF,TGTGCCAGTCACGGCGGCCGGGGGGGGGCCCGGTCACGGACCCAGTACTTC
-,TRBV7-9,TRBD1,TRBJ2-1,CASSLDRGNEQFF,TGTGCCAGCAGCCTGGACAGGGGGAATGAGCAGTTCTTC
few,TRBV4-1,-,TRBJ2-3,CASSQPVDTQYF,TGCGCCAGCAGCCAACCGGTAGATACGCAGTATTTT
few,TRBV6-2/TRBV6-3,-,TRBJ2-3,CASSYSQNTQYF,TGTGCCAGCAGTTACTCTCAGAATACGCAGTATTTT
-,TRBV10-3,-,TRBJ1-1,CATQLRLEDTEAFF,TGTGCCACCCAGCTGAGACTCGAGGACACTGAAGCTTTCTTT
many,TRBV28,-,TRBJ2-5,CASSYRVGETQYF,TGTGCCAGCAGTTACAGGGTGGGGGAGACCCAGTACTTC
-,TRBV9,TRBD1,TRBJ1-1,CASSVDRDRGSEAFF,TGTGCCAGCAGCGTAGATCGAGACAGGGGCTCTGAAGCTTTCTTT
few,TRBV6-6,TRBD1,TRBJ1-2,CATVGWSGGNYGYTF,TGTGCCACCGTCGGGTGGTCAGGGGGAAACTATGGCTACACCTTC
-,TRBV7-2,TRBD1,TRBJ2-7,CASSFGQGDYEQYF,TGTGCCAGCAGCTTCGGACAGGGGGACTACGAGCAGTACTTC
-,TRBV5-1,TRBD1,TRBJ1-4,CASSLGPSRDRGEKLFF,TGCGCCAGCAGCTTGGGCCCATCCCGGGACAGGGGTGAAAAACTGTTTTTT
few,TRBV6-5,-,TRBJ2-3,CASSYAVSGQTDTQYF,TGTGCCAGCAGTTACGCTGTTTCAGGCCAAACAGATACGCAGTATTTT
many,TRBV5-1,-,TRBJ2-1,CASSSQGNNEQFF,TGCGCCAGCAGCTCCCAGGGGAACAATGAGCAGTTCTTC
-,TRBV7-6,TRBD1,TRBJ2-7,CASSLGRQGYEQYF,TGTGCCAGCAGCTTAGGGCGACAGGGTTACGAGCAGTACTTC
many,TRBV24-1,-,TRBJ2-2,CATSEGGELFF,TGTGCCACCAGTGAGGGCGGGGAGCTGTTTTTT
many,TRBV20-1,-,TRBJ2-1,CSAKFGVWGNEQFF,TGCAGTGCTAAGTTCGGGGTTTGGGGCAATGAGCAGTTCTTC
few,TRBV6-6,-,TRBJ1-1,CASSYGTARTEAFF,TGTGCCAGCAGTTACGGGACGGCGCGGACTGAAGCTTTCTTT
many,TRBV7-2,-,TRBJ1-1,CASSLRGFEGTEAFF,TGTGCCAGCAGTCTAAGGGGATTTGAGGGGACTGAAGCTTTCTTT
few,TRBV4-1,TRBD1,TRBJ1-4,CASSRTGGAEKLFF,TGCGCCAGCAGCCGGACAGGTGGAGCAGAAAAACTGTTTTTT
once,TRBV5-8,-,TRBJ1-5,CASSQDISNQPQHF,TGTGCCAGCAGCCAAGACATTAGCAATCAGCCCCAGCATTTT
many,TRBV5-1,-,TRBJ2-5,CASSRQDRPEGETQYF,TGCGCCAGCAGTCGTCAGGACAGACCCGAGGGAGAGACCCAGTACTTC
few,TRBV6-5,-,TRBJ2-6,CASSYASGANVLTF,TGTGCCAGCAGTTACGCCTCGGGGGCCAACGTCCTGACTTTC
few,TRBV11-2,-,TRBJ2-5,CASSLHPRGAIRETQYF,TGTGCCAGCAGCTTGCACCCAAGAGGGGCGATTAGAGAGACCCAGTACTTC
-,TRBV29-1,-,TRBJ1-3,CSVEWASGNTIYF,TGCAGCGTTGAGTGGGCTTCTGGAAACACCATATATTTT
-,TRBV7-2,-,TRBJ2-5,CASSLGGTSLQETQYF,TGTGCCAGCAGCTTAGGAGGGACATCTCTCCAAGAGACCCAGTACTTC
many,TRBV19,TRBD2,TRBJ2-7,CASSSGGPYEQYF,TGTGCCAGTAGCTCGGGGGGACCCTACGAGCAGTACTTC
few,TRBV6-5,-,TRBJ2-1,CASSKLQGVKANEQFF,TGTGCCAGCAGTAAATTACAGGGAGTGAAGGCGAATGAGCAGTTCTTC
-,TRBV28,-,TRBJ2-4,CASSLPGADIQYF,TGTGCCAGCAGCCTACCGGGGGCTGACATTCAGTACTTC
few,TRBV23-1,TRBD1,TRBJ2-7,CASSLGSGGIYEQYF,TGCGCCAGCAGTCTTGGGTCAGGGGGTATCTACGAGCAGTACTTC
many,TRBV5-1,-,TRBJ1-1,CASSLTLNTEAFF,TGTGCCAGCAGCTTAACTCTGAACACTGAAGCTTTCTTT
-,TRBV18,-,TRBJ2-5,CASSPDGQWGETQYF,TGTGCCAGCTCACCTGACGGCCAGTGGGGGGAGACCCAGTACTTC
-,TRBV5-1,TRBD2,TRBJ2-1,CASSKRTSESYNEQFF,TGCGCCAGCAGCAAACGGACTAGCGAATCCTACAATGAGCAGTTCTTC
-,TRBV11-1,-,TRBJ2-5,CASSLFGHHKETQYF,TGTGCCAGCAGCTTATTCGGGCATCATAAAGAGACCCAGTACTTC
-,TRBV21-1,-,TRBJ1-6,CASSKGGSPLHF,TGTGCCAGCAGCAAAGGGGGCTCACCCCTCCACTTT
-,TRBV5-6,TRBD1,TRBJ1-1,CASRRTGESTEAFF,TGTGCCAGCAGAAGGACAGGGGAGAGCACTGAAGCTTTCTTT
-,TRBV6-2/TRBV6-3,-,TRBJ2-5,CASSYGVAGTQYF,TGTGCCAGCAGTTACGGCGTGGCGGGGACCCAGTACTTC
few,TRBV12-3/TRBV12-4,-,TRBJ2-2,CASSWRNDVTGELFF,TGTGCCAGCAGTTGGAGGAACGACGTGACCGGGGAGCTGTTTTTT
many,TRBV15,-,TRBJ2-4,CATSRDLAKNIQYF,TGTGCCACCAGCAGAGACCTAGCCAAAAACATTCAGTACTTC
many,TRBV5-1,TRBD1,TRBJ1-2,CASSEGQGSGYTF,TGCGCCAGCAGCGAGGGACAGGGAAGTGGCTACACCTTC